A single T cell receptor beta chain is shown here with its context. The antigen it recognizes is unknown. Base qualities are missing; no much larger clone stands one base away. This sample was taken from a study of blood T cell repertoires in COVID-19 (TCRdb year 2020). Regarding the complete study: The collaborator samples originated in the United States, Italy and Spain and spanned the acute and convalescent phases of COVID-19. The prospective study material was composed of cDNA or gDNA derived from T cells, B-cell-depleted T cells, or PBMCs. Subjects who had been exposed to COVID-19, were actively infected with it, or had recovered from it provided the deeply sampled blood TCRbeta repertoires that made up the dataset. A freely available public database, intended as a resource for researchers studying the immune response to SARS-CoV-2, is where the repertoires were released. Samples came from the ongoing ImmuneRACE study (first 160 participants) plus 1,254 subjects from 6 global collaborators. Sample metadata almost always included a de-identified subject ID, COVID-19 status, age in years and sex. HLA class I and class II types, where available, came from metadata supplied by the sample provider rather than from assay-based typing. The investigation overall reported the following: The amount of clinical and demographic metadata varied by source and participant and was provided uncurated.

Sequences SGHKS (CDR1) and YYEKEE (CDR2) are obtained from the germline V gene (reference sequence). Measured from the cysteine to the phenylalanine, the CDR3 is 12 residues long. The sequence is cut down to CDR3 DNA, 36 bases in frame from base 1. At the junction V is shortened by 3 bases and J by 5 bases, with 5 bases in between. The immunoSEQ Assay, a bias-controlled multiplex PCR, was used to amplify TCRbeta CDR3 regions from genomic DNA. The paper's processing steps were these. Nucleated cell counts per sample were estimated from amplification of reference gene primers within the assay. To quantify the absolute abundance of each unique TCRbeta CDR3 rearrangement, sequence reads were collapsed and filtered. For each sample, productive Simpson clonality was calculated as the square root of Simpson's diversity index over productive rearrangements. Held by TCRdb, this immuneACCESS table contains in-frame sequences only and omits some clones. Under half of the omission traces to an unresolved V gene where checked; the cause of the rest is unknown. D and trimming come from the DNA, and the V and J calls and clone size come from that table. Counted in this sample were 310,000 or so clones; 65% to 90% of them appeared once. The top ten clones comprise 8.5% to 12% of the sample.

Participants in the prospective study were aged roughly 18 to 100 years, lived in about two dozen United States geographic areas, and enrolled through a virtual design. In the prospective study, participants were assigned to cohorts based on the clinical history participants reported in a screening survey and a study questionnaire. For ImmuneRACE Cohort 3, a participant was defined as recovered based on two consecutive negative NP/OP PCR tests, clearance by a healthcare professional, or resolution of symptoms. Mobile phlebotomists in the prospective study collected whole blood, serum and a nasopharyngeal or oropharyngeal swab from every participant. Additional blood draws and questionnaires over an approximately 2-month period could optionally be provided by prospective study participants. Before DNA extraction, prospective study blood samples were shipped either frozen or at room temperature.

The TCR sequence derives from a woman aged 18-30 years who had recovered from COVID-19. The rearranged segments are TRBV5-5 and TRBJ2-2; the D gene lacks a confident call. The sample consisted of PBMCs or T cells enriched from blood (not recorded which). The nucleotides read TGTGCCAGCAGCTCTTATACCGGGGAGCTGTTTTTT. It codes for CASSSYTGELFF. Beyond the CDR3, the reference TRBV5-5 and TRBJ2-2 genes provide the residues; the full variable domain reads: DAGVTQSPTHLIKTRGQQVTLRCSPISGHKSVSWYQQVLGQGPQFIFQYYEKEERGRGNFPDRFSARQFPNYSSELNVNALLLGDSALYLCASSSYTGELFFGEGSRLTVL.